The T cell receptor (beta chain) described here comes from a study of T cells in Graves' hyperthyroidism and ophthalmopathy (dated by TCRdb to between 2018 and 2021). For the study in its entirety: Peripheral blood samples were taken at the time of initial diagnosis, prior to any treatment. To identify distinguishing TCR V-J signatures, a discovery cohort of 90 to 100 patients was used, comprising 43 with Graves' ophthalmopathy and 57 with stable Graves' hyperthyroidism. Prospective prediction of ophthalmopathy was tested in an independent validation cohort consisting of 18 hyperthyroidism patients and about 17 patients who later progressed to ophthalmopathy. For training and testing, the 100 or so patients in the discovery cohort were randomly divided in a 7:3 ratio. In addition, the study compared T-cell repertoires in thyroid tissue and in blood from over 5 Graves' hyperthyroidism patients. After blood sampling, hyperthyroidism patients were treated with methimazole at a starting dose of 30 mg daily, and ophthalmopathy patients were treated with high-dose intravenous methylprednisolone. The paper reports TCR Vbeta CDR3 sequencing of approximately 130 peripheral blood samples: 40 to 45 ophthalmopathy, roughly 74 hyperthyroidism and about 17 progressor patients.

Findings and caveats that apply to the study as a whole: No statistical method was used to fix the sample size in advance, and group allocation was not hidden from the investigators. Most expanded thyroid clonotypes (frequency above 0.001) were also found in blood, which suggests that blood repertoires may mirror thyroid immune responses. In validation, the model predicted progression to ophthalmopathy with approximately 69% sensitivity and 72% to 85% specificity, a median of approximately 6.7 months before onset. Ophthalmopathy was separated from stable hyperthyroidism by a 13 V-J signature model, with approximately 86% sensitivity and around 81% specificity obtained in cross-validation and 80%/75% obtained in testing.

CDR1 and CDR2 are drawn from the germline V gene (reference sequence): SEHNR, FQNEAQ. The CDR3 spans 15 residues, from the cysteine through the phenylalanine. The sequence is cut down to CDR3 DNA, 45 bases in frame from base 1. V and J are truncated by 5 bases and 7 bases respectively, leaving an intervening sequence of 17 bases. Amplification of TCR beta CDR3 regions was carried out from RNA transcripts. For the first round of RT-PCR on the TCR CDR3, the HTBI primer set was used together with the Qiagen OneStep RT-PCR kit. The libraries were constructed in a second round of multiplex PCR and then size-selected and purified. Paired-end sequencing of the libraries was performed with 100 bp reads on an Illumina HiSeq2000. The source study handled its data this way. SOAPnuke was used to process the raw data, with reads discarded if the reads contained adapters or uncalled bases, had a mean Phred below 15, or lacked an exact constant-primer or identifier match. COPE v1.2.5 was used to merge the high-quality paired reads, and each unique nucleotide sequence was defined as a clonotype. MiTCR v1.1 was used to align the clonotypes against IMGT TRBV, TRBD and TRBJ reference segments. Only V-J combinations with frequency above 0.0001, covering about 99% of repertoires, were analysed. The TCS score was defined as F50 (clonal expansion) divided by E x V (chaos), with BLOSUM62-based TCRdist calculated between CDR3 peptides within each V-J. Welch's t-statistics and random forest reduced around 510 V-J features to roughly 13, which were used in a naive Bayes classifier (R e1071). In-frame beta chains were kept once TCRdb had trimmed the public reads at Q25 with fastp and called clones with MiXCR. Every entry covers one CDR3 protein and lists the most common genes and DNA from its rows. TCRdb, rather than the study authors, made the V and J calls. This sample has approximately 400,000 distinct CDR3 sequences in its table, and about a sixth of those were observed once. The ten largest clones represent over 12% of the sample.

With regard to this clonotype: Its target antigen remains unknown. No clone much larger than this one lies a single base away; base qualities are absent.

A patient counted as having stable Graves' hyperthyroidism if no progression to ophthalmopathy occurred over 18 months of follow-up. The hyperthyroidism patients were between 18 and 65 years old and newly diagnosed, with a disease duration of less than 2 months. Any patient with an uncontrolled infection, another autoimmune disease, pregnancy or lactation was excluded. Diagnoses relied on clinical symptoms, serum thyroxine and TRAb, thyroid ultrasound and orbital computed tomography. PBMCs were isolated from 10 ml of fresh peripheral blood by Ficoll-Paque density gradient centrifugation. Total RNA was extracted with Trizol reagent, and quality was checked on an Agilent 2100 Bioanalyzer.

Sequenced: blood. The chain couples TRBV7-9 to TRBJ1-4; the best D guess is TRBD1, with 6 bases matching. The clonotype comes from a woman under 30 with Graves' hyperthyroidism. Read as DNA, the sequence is TGTGCCAGCAGCCAACAGGGAGGCTTTGTTGAAAAACTGTTTTTT. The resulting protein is CASSQQGGFVEKLFF.